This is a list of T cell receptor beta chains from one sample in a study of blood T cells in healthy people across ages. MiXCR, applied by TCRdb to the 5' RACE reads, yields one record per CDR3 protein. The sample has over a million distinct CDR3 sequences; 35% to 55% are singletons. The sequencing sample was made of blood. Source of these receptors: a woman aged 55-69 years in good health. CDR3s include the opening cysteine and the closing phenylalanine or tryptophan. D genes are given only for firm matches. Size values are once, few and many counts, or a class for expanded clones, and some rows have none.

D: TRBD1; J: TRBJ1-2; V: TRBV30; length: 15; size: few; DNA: TGTGCCGGGAGGGGGAACAGGGGCGCGATTGATGGCTACACCTTC; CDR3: CAGRGNRGAIDGYTF
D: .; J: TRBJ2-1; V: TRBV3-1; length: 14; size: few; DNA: TGTGCCAGCAGCCACGGGACAATGGGCAATGAGCAGTTCTTC; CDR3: CASSHGTMGNEQFF
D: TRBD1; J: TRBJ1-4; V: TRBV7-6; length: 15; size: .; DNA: TGTGCCAGCAGCTCAACTCAGGGACAGCATGAAAAACTGTTTTTT; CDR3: CASSSTQGQHEKLFF
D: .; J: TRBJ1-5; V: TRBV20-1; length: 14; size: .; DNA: TGCAGTGCTAGCCCGGGGAACAACAATCAGCCCCAGCATTTT; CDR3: CSASPGNNNQPQHF
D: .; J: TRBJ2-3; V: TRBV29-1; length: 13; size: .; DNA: TGCAGCGTTGATGAGAAAATAGGAGATACGCAGTATTTT; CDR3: CSVDEKIGDTQYF
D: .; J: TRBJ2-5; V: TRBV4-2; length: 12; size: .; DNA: TGTGCCAGCAGCCACCCTCGCGGGGAGCAGTACTTC; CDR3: CASSHPRGEQYF
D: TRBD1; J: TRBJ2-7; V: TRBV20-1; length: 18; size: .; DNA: TGCAGTGCTAGAGATAGTTTCCAGCGACAGGGGCAATCCTACGAGCAGTACTTC; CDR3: CSARDSFQRQGQSYEQYF
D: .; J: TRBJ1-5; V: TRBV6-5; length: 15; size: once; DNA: TGTGCCAGCAGTTATGGCCTTCCGGTTGGTCAGCCCCAGCATTTT; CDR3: CASSYGLPVGQPQHF
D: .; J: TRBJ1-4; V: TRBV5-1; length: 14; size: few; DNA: TGCGCCAGCAGCTTAGAAGGTGGAGGTGAAAAACTGTTTTTT; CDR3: CASSLEGGGEKLFF
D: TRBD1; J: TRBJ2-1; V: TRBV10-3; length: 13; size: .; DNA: TGTGCCACCCGGACAGGGGAAGACAATGAGCAGTTCTTC; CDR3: CATRTGEDNEQFF
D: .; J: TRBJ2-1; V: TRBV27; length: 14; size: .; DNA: TGTGCCAGCAGTTGGTCCCTCGGTTCAGGAGAGCAGTTCTTC; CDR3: CASSWSLGSGEQFF
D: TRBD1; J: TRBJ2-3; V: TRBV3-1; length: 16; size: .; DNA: TGTGCCAGCAGCCAAGAGGAGACAGGGTCCACAGATACGCAGTATTTT; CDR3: CASSQEETGSTDTQYF
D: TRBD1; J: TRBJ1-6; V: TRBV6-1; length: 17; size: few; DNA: TGTGCCAGCAGTAATAATCCACCGGGACAGCTTAATTCACCCCTCCACTTT; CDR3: CASSNNPPGQLNSPLHF
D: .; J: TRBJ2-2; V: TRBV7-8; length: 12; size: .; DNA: TGTGCCAGCAGCTTTGCAGCCGGGGAGCTGTTTTTT; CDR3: CASSFAAGELFF
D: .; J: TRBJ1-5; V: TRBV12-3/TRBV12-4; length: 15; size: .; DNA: TGTGCCAGCAGCCGTACGGGGGGTATCAATCAGCCCCAGCATTTT; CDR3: CASSRTGGINQPQHF
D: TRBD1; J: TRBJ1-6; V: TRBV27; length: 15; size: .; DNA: TGTGCCAGCAGCCCACAGGGGGCGCGAAATTCACCCCTCCACTTT; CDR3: CASSPQGARNSPLHF
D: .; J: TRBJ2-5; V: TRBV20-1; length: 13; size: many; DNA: TGCAGTGCTAGATCCCGGACAGACAATGAGCAGTACTTC; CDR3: CSARSRTDNEQYF
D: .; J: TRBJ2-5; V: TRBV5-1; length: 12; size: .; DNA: TGCGCCAGCATCGGACCCTCCCAGACCCAGTACTTC; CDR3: CASIGPSQTQYF
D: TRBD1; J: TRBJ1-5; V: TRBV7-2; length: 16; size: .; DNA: TGTGCCAGCAGCTCCCCCGGGACAGGGTATTTTCAGCCCCAGCATTTT; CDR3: CASSSPGTGYFQPQHF
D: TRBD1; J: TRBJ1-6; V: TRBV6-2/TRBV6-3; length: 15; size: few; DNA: TGTGCCAGCAGTTTCGCGGACAGGGACAATTCACCCCTCCACTTT; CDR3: CASSFADRDNSPLHF
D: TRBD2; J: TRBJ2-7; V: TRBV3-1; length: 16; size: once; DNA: TGTGCCAGCAGCTCAGCCGGGACTAGAAGATTCTCCGAGCAGTACTTC; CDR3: CASSSAGTRRFSEQYF
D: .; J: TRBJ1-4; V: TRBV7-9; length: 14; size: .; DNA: TGTGCCAGCAGCCCTGTCGGGGCGCGTGAAAAACTGTTTTTT; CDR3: CASSPVGAREKLFF
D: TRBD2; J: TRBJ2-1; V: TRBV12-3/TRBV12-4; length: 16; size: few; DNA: TGTGCCAGCAGCTTAGGACTAGCGGTCCAAGGGAATGAGCAGTTCTTC; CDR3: CASSLGLAVQGNEQFF
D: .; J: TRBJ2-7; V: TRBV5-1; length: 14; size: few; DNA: TGCGCCAGCAGGGAGGCTCTACCAGTGGACGAGCAGTACTTC; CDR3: CASREALPVDEQYF
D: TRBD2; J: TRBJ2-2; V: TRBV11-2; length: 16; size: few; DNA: TGTGCCAGCAGCAAAGGGAGCGGGAGGGCCCGCGGGGAGCTGTTTTTT; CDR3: CASSKGSGRARGELFF
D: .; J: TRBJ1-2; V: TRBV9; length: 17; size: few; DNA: TGTGCCAGCAGCGTCCACTTAAGAGCCGAGGTTAACTATGGCTACACCTTC; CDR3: CASSVHLRAEVNYGYTF
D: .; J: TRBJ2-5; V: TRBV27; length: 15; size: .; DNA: TGTGCCAGCGGGAGATTGTTCGGGAACCAAGAGACCCAGTACTTC; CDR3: CASGRLFGNQETQYF
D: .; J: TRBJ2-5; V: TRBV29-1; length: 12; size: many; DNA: TGCAGCGCAAGACAGCAACAAGAGACCCAGTACTTC; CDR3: CSARQQQETQYF
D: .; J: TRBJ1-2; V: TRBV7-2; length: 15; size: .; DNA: TGTGCCAGCAGCTTAGTTTTTCAGGGTAGCTATGGCTACACCTTC; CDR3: CASSLVFQGSYGYTF
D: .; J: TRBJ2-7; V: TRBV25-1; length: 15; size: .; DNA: TGTGCCAGCAGCAGCATCGGGACATTGCACAATGAGCAGTACTTC; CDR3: CASSSIGTLHNEQYF
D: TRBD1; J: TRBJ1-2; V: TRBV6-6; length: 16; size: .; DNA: TGTGCCAGCAGTTACTCGAGGGACAGGGTTAACTATGGCTACACCTTC; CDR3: CASSYSRDRVNYGYTF
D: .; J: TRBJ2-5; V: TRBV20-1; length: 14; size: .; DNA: TGCAGTGCTAAATACCGCGTCCTGGGAGAGACCCAGTACTTC; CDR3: CSAKYRVLGETQYF
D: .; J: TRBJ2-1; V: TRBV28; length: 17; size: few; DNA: TGTGCCAGCAGTTTAAGGCCCTCCCATCCCGCCTACAATGAGCAGTTCTTC; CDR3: CASSLRPSHPAYNEQFF
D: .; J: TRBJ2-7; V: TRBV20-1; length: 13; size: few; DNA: TGCAGTGCTACGGGAGACCGACCCCACGAGCAGTACTTC; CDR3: CSATGDRPHEQYF
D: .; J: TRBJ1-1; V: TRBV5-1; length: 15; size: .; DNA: TGCGCCAGCAGCCCTCGACAGGCCGTGGGCACTGAAGCTTTCTTT; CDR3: CASSPRQAVGTEAFF
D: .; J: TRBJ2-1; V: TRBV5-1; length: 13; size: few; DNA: TGCGCCAGCAGCTTTGGGCAGAGGGGTGAGCAGTTCTTC; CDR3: CASSFGQRGEQFF
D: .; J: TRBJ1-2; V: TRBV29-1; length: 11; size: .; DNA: TGCAGCGTTGAGGGGCGCGCTGGCTACACCTTC; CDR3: CSVEGRAGYTF